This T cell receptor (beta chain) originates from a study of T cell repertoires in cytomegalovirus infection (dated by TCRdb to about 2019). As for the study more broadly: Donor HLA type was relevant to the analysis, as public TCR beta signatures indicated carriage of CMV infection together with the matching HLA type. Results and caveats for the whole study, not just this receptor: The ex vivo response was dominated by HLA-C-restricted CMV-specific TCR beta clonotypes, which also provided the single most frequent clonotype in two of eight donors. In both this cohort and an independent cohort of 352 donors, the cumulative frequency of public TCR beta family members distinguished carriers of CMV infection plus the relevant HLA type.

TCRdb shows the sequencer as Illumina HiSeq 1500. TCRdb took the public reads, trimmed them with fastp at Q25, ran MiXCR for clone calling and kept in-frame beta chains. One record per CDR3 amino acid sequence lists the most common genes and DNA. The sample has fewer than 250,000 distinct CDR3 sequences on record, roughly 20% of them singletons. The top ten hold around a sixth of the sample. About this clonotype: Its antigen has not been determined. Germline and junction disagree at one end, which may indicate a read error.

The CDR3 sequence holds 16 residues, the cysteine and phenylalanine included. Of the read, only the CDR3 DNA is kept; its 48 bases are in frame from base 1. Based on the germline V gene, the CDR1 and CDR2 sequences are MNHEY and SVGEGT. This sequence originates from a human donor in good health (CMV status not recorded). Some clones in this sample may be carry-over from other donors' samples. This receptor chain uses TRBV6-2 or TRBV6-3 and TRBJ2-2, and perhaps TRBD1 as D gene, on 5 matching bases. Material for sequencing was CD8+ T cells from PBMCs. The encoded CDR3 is CASSYSFQGTTRELFF. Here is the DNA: TGTGCCAGCAGTTACTCGTTCCAGGGAACCACCCGGGAGCTGTTTTTT.